Presented here are 19 T cell receptor beta chains from one specimen sequenced in a study of CD8 T cells in ankylosing spondylitis. TCRdb reanalysed the 5' RACE reads using MiXCR and keeps one entry per CDR3 protein. The repertoire includes around 770,000 distinct CDR3 sequences, about 11% of them detected once, and approximately 0.51% sits in the top ten. Their target antigens are unknown. Notes on the study in general: Several highly homologous variants formed a TCR beta motif that appeared characteristic of ankylosing spondylitis blood.

The specimen sequenced was blood, either unsorted or a sorted T cell fraction (not recorded which). These receptors all come from a male donor with ankylosing spondylitis.

This clonotype showed up just a few times. The gene calls are TRBV5-1 and TRBJ2-7; the D gene is possibly TRBD1 (6 bases). The CDR3 loop spans 17 amino acids. Germline V gene data show CDR1 as SGHRS and CDR2 as YFSETQ. Trimming removed 4 bases at V and 1 base at J, with 21 bases between. The CDR3 sequence is CASSPGVIFSSSYEQYF. CDR3 bases: TGCGCCAGCAGCCCAGGGGTCATTTTTTCCTCATCCTACGAGCAGTACTTC.

This clonotype turned up a few times. The chain joins TRBV6-1 to TRBJ1-1; D gene unclear. V was trimmed by 1 base and J by 6 bases, leaving 9 bases between them. Per germline, CDR1 MNHNS and CDR2 SASEGT. The CDR3 consists of 13 residues. The CDR3: CASSEVRLAEAFF. In DNA form, the CDR3 reads TGTGCCAGCAGTGAAGTGAGACTGGCTGAAGCTTTCTTT.

This clonotype was detected many times. In DNA, the CDR3 is TGTGCCAGCAGCTTAGAGGGGCTCGGTTGGTACTTC. This translates into CASSLEGLGWYF. The V and J genes are TRBV7-9 and TRBJ2-7; the D gene is possibly TRBD1 (5 bases). This CDR3 is 12 amino acids long. Germline CDR1 is SEHNR and CDR2 is FQNEAQ (reference sequence). Trimming took off 1 base at V and 12 bases at J, with 13 bases between the two ends.

This chain uses TRBV3-1 with TRBJ2-7; TRBD1 aligns across 7 bases. Trimming took 2 bases from V and 6 from J; bases not matched to a gene: 1. Germline-derived CDR1 and CDR2 are LGHDT and YNNKEL (reference sequence). The CDR3 has 12 amino acids. This CDR3 is CASSQTGAEQYF. In DNA, the CDR3 is TGTGCCAGCAGCCAAACAGGGGCCGAGCAGTACTTC.

The V gene is TRBV5-1, the J gene TRBJ2-3, with 9 bases identical to TRBD2. From germline, CDR1 is SGHRS and CDR2 YFSETQ. The trim removed 4 bases at V and 2 bases at J, leaving 8 bases unmatched. The CDR3 has 16 residues. The CDR3 sequence: CASSLATSGFTDTQYF. The CDR3 DNA follows: TGCGCCAGCAGCCTAGCGACTAGCGGCTTCACAGATACGCAGTATTTT.

The chain links TRBV3-1 to TRBJ2-1; the D gene is possibly TRBD1 (5 bases). The germline V gene encodes CDR1 LGHDT and CDR2 YNNKEL (reference sequence). V gave up 4 bases and J gave up 1 base, with 11 bases separating them. CDR3 length equals 15 residues. The CDR3 region has the DNA TGTGCCAGCAGCCCAAGTCCAGGGTCCTACAATGAGCAGTTCTTC. Protein sequence: CASSPSPGSYNEQFF.

V is TRBV4-3 and J is TRBJ2-5; 9 nucleotides align to TRBD1. The germline gives CDR1 LGHNA, CDR2 YSLEER. The CDR3 sequence is 16 residues long. V lost 3 bases, J lost 5 bases, and 10 bases stayed unmatched. This CDR3 reads CASSHLPGQGGETQYF. The CDR3 DNA follows: TGCGCCAGCAGCCATCTCCCGGGACAGGGAGGGGAGACCCAGTACTTC.

The CDR3 spells CSASDLAGPHTDTQYF. As DNA, the CDR3 is TGCAGTGCTAGCGATTTAGCGGGCCCTCACACAGATACGCAGTATTTT. The genes are TRBV20-1 and TRBJ2-3, with 7 positions matching TRBD2. CDR1 and CDR2 from the germline V gene are DFQATT and SNEGSKA (reference sequence). This CDR3 is built from 16 residues. V shed 3 bases and J 2 bases; nucleotides not matched to a gene: 11.

This clonotype was detected a few times. The chain couples TRBV20-1 to TRBJ2-5, with 9 bases matching TRBD2. V lost 6 bases to trimming and J lost 6 bases; unmatched junction nucleotides: 8. Germline CDR1 and CDR2: DFQATT and SNEGSKA (reference sequence). The CDR3 covers 13 residues. CDR3 sequence: CSAHLGTSKTQYF. The CDR3 nucleotides read TGCAGTGCCCACCTCGGGACTAGCAAGACCCAGTACTTC.

The genes are TRBV29-1 and TRBJ2-7; D might be TRBD2 (6 bases). Germline V gene lookup returns CDR1 SQVTM and CDR2 ANQGSEA. V was trimmed by 4 bases and J by 4 bases, leaving 20 bases between them. This CDR3 is built from 15 residues. This chain's CDR3 is CSVVKVQGGLYEQYF. CDR3 bases: TGCAGCGTTGTAAAGGTGCAGGGAGGCTTATACGAGCAGTACTTC.

The J gene is TRBJ1-2, the V gene TRBV30; the D gene is possibly TRBD1 (5 bases). Trimming removed 4 bases at V and 6 bases at J, with 27 bases between. The CDR3 runs 17 residues. The germline gives CDR1 GTSNPN, CDR2 SVGIG (reference sequence). CDR3 sequence reads: CAWTMRWDRAYDDGYTF. The CDR3 bases are TGTGCCTGGACCATGAGATGGGACCGCGCCTACGATGATGGCTACACCTTC.

This clonotype was counted between two and nine times. The chain recombines TRBV11-2 with TRBJ2-2, with a tentative D call TRBD2 (5 bases). Germline lookup yields CDR1 SGHAT and CDR2 FQNNGV. V lost 5 bases and J 4 bases, leaving 17 bases between the germline ends. The CDR3 is 16 amino acids. The CDR3 region has the DNA TGTGCCAGCAGCCATTCTTCGGGGTTACTCACCGGGGAGCTGTTTTTT. Its translation: CASSHSSGLLTGELFF.

This clonotype has just a few counts. CDR3 bases: TGCAGTGCTAGGTACCTATACTATGGCTACACCTTC. As protein: CSARYLYYGYTF. V is TRBV20-1 and J is TRBJ1-2; no firm D call. Per germline, CDR1 DFQATT and CDR2 SNEGSKA (reference sequence). This CDR3 spans 12 amino acids. Deletions cut 3 bases from V and 3 bases from J, with 8 bases between.

The chain employs TRBV4-3 and TRBJ2-1, with a tentative D call TRBD2 (5 bases). Germline V gene sequence: CDR1 LGHNA, CDR2 YSLEER. The CDR3 has 15 residues. Trimming stripped 3 bases from V and 2 bases from J, with 11 bases between. CDR3 sequence: CASSQLAVTYNEQFF. The CDR3 nucleotides read TGCGCCAGCAGCCAGCTAGCTGTGACCTACAATGAGCAGTTCTTC.

There are many counts of this clonotype. V usage is TRBV6-1 and J usage is TRBJ1-6; no firm D call. The CDR3 length is 13 residues. Trimming shortened V by 6 bases and J by 8 bases, and 11 bases separated the two germline ends. Germline V gene lookup returns CDR1 MNHNS and CDR2 SASEGT. This CDR3 is CASRFRADSPLHF. The CDR3 DNA follows: TGTGCCAGCAGATTTCGCGCGGATTCACCCCTCCACTTT.

The chain combines TRBV2 with TRBJ2-5, with TRBD2 as a possible D gene (5 bases). Per the germline V gene, CDR1 is SNHLY and CDR2 is FYNNEI. The CDR3 consists of 13 residues. Between the trimmed V and J ends, which lost 2 bases and 5 bases, there was a span of 9 bases. CDR3 protein: CASSELLGETQYF. Here the CDR3 DNA reads TGTGCCAGCAGTGAACTACTAGGGGAGACCCAGTACTTC.

The table lists this clonotype with a few counts. The rearrangement links TRBV20-1 to TRBJ2-1; TRBD2 aligns across 10 bases. The length of the CDR3 is 19 residues. Germline loops: CDR1 DFQATT, CDR2 SNEGSKA (reference sequence). With 0 bases clipped from V and 0 bases from J, the junction kept 11 bases outside the gene matches. CDR3 sequence: CSARDYASGRWGSYNEQFF. The CDR3 DNA is TGCAGTGCTAGAGATTATGCTAGCGGGAGATGGGGCTCCTACAATGAGCAGTTCTTC.

This clonotype was counted a few times. This chain links TRBV20-1 with TRBJ2-3; 7 nucleotides match TRBD2. The CDR3 contains 14 residues. Germline CDR1 reads DFQATT; CDR2 reads SNEGSKA (reference sequence). Losses at the gene ends were 3 bases for V and 2 bases for J; bases not matched to a gene: 5. CDR3 sequence: CSASGAGNTDTQYF. The DNA for the CDR3 is TGCAGTGCTAGTGGAGCGGGGAACACAGATACGCAGTATTTT.

This clonotype was recorded many times. The chain couples TRBV18 to TRBJ1-1, with no clear D. Germline-derived CDR1 and CDR2 are KGHSH and LQKENI. CDR3 length: 14 residues. Trimming stripped 1 base from V and 1 base from J, with 7 bases between. The CDR3 DNA is TGTGCCAGCTCACCACAGACAACGAACACTGAAGCTTTCTTT. Encoded protein: CASSPQTTNTEAFF.